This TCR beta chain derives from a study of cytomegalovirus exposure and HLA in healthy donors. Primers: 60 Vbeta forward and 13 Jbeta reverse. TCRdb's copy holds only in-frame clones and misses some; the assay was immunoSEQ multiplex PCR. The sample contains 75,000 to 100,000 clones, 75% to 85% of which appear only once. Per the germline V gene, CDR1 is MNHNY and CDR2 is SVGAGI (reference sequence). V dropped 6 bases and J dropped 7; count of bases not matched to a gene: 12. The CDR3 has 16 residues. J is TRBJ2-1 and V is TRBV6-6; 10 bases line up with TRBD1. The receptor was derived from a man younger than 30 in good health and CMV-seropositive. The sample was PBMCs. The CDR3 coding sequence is TGTGCCAGCAGACCAAGGCCGGGACAGGGGAAGAATGAGCAGTTCTTC. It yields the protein CASRPRPGQGKNEQFF.